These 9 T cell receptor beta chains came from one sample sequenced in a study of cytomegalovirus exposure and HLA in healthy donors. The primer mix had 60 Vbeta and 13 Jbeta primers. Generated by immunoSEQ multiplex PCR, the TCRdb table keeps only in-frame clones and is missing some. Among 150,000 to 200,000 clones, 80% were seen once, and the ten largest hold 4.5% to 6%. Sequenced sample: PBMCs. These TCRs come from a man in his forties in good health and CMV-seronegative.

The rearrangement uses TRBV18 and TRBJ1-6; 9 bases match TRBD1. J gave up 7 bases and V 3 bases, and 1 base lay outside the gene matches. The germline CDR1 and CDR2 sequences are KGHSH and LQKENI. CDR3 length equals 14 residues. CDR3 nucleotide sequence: TGTGCCAGCTCACCCGGACAGGGGAATTCACCCCTCCACTTT. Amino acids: CASSPGQGNSPLHF.

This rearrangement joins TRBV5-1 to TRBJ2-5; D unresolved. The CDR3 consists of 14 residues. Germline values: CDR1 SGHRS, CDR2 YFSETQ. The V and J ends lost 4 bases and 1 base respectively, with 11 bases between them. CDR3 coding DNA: TGCGCCAGCAGCCAGTTCGGGTTCCAAGAGACCCAGTACTTC. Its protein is CASSQFGFQETQYF.

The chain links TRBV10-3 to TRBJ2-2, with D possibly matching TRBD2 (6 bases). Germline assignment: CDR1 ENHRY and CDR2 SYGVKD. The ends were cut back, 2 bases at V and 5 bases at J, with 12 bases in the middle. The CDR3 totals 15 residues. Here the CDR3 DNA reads TGTGCCATCAGTGAGGGTCTTGCGGGGACCGGGGAGCTGTTTTTT. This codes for CAISEGLAGTGELFF.

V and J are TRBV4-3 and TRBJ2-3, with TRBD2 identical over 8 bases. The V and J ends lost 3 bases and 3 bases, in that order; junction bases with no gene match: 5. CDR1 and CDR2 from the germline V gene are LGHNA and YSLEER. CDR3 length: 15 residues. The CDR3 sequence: CASSHSGGETDTQYF. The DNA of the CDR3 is TGCGCCAGCAGCCATTCGGGGGGGGAGACAGATACGCAGTATTTT.

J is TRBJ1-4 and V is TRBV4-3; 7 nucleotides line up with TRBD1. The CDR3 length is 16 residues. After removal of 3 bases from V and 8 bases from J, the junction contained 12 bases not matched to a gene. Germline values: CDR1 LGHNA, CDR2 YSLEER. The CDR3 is CASSHPKTGREEKLFF. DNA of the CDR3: TGCGCCAGCAGCCACCCTAAGACAGGGCGAGAGGAAAAACTGTTTTTT.

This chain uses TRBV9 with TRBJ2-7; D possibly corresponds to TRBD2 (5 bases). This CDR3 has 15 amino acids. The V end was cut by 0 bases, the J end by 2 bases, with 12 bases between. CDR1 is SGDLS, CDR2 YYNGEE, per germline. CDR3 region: CASSVAPAVPYEQYF. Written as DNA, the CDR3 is TGTGCCAGCAGCGTAGCCCCAGCGGTACCCTACGAGCAGTACTTC.

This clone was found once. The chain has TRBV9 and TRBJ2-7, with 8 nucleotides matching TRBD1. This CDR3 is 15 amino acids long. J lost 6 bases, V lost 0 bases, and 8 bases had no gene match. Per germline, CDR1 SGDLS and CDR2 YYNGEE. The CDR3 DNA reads TGTGCCAGCAGCGTAGAGGGAGACAGGGGTCGCGAGCAGTACTTC. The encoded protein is CASSVEGDRGREQYF.

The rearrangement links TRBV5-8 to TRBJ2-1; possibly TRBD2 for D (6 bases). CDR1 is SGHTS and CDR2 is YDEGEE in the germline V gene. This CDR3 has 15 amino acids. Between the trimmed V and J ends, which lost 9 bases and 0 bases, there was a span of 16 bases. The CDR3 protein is CATAPGLSSYNEQFF. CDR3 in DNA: TGTGCCACCGCACCGGGACTTAGCTCCTACAATGAGCAGTTCTTC.

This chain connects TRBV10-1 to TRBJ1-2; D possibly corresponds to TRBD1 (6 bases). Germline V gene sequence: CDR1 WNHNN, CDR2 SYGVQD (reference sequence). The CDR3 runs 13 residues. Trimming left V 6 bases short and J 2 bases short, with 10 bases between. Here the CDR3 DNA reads TGCGCCAGCAGCCTGGGACAAAACTATGGCTACACCTTC. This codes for CASSLGQNYGYTF.